What follows describes a single TCR beta chain. Its target is unknown. Use of 60 Vbeta and 13 Jbeta primers characterized the PCR. Generated by immunoSEQ multiplex PCR, the TCRdb table keeps only in-frame clones and is missing some. The sample shows approximately 140,000 clones, approximately 80% of them seen only once. Germline V lookup: CDR1 SGHRS, CDR2 YFSETQ. CDR3 length equals 16 residues. The ends lost 4 bases at V and 2 bases at J; junction bases unmatched: 7. This record comes from a study of cytomegalovirus exposure and HLA in healthy donors. Study observations and caveats: There were several of the most significant clusters that appeared linked to common viral pathogens in a later analysis.

The TCR sequence derives from a woman between 40 and 50 years old in good health and CMV-seropositive. This chain connects TRBV5-1 to TRBJ2-2; TRBD1 aligns across 8 bases. Sequenced material: PBMCs. The CDR3 sequence: CASSIPGGANTGELFF. CDR3 nucleotide sequence: TGCGCCAGCAGCATCCCAGGGGGCGCCAACACCGGGGAGCTGTTTTTT. The entire variable domain, with the rest obtained from reference TRBV5-1 and TRBJ2-2, is as follows: KAGVTQTPRYLIKTRGQQVTLSCSPISGHRSVSWYQQTPGQGLQFLFEYFSETQRNKGNFPGRFSGRQFSNSRSEMNVSTLELGDSALYLCASSIPGGANTGELFFGEGSRLTVL.